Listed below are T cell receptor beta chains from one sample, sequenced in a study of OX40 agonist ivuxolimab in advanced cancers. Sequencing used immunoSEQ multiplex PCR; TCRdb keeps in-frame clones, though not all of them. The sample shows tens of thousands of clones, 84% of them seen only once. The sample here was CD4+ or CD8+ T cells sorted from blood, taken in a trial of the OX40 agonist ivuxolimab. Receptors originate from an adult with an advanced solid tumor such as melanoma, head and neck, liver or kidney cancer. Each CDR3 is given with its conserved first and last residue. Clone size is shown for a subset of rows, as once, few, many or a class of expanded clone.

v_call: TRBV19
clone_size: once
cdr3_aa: CASSLQGSGYEQYF

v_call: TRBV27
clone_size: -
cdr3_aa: CASSPGQVSGANVLTF

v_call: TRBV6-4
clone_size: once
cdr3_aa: CASSGGLASPEKQFF

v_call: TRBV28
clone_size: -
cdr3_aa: CASTPGTDVRHEQYF

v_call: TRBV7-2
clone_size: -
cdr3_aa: CASSFVDRGDYGYTF

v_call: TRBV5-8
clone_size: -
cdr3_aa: CASSLLTLWTGELFF

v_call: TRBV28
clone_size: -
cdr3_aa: CASSLAGGGLLEQYF

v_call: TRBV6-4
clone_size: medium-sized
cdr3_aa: CASSDSNPWGYTF

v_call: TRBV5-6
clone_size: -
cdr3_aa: CASSRGTNDFF

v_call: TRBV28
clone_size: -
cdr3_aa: CASSTTGWEGQPQHF

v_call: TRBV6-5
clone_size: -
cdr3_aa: CASSYYRGSNEKLFF